The clone carrying this T cell receptor beta chain showed up just once. Its target is not known. This CDR3 contains 15 residues. V shed 2 bases and J 7 bases; nucleotides not matched to a gene: 6. From germline, CDR1 is SGHAT and CDR2 FQDESV (reference sequence). The source of the sample is a study of T cell responses to AZD1222 COVID-19 vaccine. The study, taken as a whole, reports: Seropositive at baseline were only a handful of AZD1222 recipients. Receipt of two AZD1222 doses was followed by a rise in Spike-specific TCR breadth and depth. White British people made up most donors, females outnumbered males, and clonal diversity was possibly underestimated. Vaccine-associated CD4 TCRs ranged over spike, dominating at 160-218 and 743-854.

TCRdb's table, derived via immunoSEQ multiplex PCR, lists solely in-frame clones and lacks some. The repertoire includes approximately 180,000 clones, around nine tenths of them detected once, and 1.6% sits in the top ten. The J gene is TRBJ2-1, the V gene TRBV11-1; 9 bases fit TRBD2. The sample consisted of peripheral blood, taken on day 0 of AZD1222 vaccination. The receptor was derived from an adult in good health. CDR3 DNA: TGTGCCAGCAGCTTACCGAGCGGGAGGTGGAATGAGCAGTTCTTC. This codes for CASSLPSGRWNEQFF.